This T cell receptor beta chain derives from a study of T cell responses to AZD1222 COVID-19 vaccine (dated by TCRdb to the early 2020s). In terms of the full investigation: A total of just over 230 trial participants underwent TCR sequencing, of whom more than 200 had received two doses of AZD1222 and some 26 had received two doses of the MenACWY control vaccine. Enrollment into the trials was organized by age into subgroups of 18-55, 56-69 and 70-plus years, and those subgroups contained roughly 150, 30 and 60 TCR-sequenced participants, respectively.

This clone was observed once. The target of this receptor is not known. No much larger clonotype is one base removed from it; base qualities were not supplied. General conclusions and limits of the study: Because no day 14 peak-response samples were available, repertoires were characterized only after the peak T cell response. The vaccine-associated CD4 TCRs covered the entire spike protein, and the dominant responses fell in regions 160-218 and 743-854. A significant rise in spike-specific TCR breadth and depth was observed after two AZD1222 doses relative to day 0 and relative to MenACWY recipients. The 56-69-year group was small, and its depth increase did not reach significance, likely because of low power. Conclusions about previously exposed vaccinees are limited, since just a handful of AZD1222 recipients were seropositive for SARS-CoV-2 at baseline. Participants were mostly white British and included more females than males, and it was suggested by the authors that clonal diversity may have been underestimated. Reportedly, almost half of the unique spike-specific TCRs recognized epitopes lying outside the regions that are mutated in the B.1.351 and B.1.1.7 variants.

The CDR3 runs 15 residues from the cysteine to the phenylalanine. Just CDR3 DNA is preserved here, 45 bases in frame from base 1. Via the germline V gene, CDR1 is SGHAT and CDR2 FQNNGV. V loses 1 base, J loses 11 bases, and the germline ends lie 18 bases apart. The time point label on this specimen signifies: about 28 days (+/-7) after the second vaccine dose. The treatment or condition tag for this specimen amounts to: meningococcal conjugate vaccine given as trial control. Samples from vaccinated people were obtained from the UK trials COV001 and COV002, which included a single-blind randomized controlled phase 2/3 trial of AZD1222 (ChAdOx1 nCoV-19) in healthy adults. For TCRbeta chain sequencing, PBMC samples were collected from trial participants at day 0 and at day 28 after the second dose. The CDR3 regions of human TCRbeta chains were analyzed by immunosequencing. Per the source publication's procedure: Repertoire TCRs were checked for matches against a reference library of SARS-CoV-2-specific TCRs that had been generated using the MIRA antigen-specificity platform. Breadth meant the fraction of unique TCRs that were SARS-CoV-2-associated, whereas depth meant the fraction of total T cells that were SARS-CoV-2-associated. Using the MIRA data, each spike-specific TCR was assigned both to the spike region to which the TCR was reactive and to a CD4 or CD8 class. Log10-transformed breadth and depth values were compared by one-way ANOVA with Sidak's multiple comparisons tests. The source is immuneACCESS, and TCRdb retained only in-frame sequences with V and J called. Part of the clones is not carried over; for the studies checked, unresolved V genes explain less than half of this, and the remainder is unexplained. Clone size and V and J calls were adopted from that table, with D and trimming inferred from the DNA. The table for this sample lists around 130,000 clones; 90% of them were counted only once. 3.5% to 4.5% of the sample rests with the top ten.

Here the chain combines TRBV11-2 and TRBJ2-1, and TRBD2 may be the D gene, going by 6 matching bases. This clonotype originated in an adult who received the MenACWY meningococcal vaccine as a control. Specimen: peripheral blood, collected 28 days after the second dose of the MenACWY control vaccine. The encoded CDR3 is CASSLVTTRLDKQFF. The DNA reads TGTGCCAGCAGCTTAGTTACCACCCGACTAGACAAGCAGTTCTTC. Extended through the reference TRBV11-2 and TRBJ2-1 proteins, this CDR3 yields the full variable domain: EAGVAQSPRYKIIEKRQSVAFWCNPISGHATLYWYQQILGQGPKLLIQFQNNGVVDDSQLPKDRFSAERLKGVDSTLKIQPAKLEDSAVYLCASSLVTTRLDKQFFGPGTRLTVL.